The 24 T cell receptor beta chains listed next were all sequenced from one sample in a study of post-analysis software for immune sequencing data (dated by TCRdb to about 2015). The research as a whole found: Patients showed significantly higher frequencies than controls for five TRBV segments, among them TRBV5-6, TRBV5-1 and TRBV20-1.

The library was prepared using PCR. Reads for this sample came from an Illumina HiSeq 2500. To reduce PCR and sequencing biases, unique molecular identifiers were incorporated into the TCR beta cDNA libraries. TCRdb itself trimmed the public reads at Q25 with fastp, ran MiXCR and retained productive beta chains. When rows share a CDR3 protein, they turn into one entry using the most common DNA and genes. For this sample there are 820,000 or so distinct CDR3 sequences; approximately 53% appear just once. The ten most abundant clones make up roughly 4.4% of the sample. These receptors have no identified antigens. The sample was blood. These TCRs come from a girl aged 5-17 years with multiple sclerosis.

This clonotype turned up a few times. This chain connects TRBV30 to TRBJ2-6; tentative D call: TRBD2 (6 bases). V shed 7 bases and J shed 3 bases, with 13 bases lying between them. The CDR3 sequence is 14 residues long. The germline gives CDR1 GTSNPN, CDR2 SVGIG (reference sequence). CDR3 coding DNA: TGTGCCTCCGAGGCCGGGAGTGGGGCCAACGTCCTGACTTTC. Translated: CASEAGSGANVLTF.

This clonotype appeared a few times. The V and J genes are TRBV5-1 and TRBJ2-7; tentatively, D is TRBD2 (5 bases). V was cut by 2 bases and J by 4 bases, with 13 bases left in between. Germline CDR1 and CDR2: SGHRS and YFSETQ. CDR3 length: 14 residues. The CDR3 DNA reads as TGCGCCAGCAGCTTATGGCGAGGAGGTTACGAGCAGTACTTC. This sequence encodes CASSLWRGGYEQYF.

Written as DNA, the CDR3 is TGTGCCATCAGTGAGGCTAGCGGGATTTATGAGCAGTTCTTC. Protein sequence: CAISEASGIYEQFF. The V and J genes are TRBV10-3 and TRBJ2-1, with 9 bases lining up with TRBD2. The CDR3 is made up of 14 amino acids. CDR1 and CDR2 (germline): ENHRY, SYGVKD. The V and J ends lost 2 bases and 8 bases, in that order; junction bases with no gene match: 4.

The rearrangement links TRBV30 to TRBJ1-2; D is perhaps TRBD1 (6 bases). Germline V gene data show CDR1 as GTSNPN and CDR2 as SVGIG (reference sequence). The CDR3 contains 12 residues. Trimming left V 6 bases short and J 4 bases short, with 12 bases between. The CDR3 DNA sequence: TGTGCCTGTTCGGGACACAGCTATGGCTACACCTTC. This sequence encodes CACSGHSYGYTF.

This clonotype showed up just a few times. The chain has TRBV9 and TRBJ2-5; 11 positions match TRBD1. The CDR3 has 16 residues. Trimming removed 0 bases from V and 4 bases from J; junction bases left unmatched: 5. Germline V lookup: CDR1 SGDLS, CDR2 YYNGEE. CDR3 sequence reads: CASSVGQGTGGETQYF. CDR3 DNA: TGTGCCAGCAGCGTAGGTCAGGGGACAGGGGGAGAGACCCAGTACTTC.

In its sample, this clonotype was seen a few times. The V and J genes are TRBV20-1 and TRBJ2-4; D call uncertain. Germline lookup yields CDR1 DFQATT and CDR2 SNEGSKA (reference sequence). The ends were cut back, 0 bases at V and 7 bases at J, with 13 bases in the middle. This CDR3 comprises 14 residues. The CDR3 DNA sequence: TGCAGTGCTAGAGACCGAGGATTAGATAACATTCAGTACTTC. The encoded protein is CSARDRGLDNIQYF.

V usage is TRBV7-7 and J usage is TRBJ2-7; 13 bases agree with TRBD2. Germline CDR1 and CDR2: SSHAT and FNYEAQ (reference sequence). This CDR3 spans 17 amino acids. The junction had 10 bases not matched to a gene; V was cut back by 5 bases and J by 3 bases. The CDR3 protein is CASSPLGTSGGVYEQYF. CDR3 nucleotide sequence: TGTGCCAGCAGCCCTCTGGGTACTAGCGGGGGGGTCTACGAGCAGTACTTC.

V gene TRBV20-1 combines with J gene TRBJ2-3, with TRBD2 identical over 11 bases. The trim removed 5 bases at V and 4 bases at J, leaving 11 bases unmatched. The germline V gene encodes CDR1 DFQATT and CDR2 SNEGSKA (reference sequence). The CDR3 has 16 residues. The CDR3 DNA reads as TGCAGTGCTCCCCCGATAGCGGGAGGGCGGGCAGATACGCAGTATTTT. This encodes CSAPPIAGGRADTQYF.

In its sample, this clonotype was seen a few times. The chain couples TRBV6-1 to TRBJ2-3, with no clear D. Looked up from germline, CDR1 is MNHNS and CDR2 is SASEGT. CDR3 length: 15 amino acids. Trimming left V 4 bases short and J 0 bases short, with 11 bases between. As DNA, the CDR3 is TGTGCCAGCAGTGTGCGTGGTGGGAGCACAGATACGCAGTATTTT. Translation: CASSVRGGSTDTQYF.

Ten or more counts support this clonotype. The chain is built from TRBV7-8 and TRBJ2-5, with TRBD2 matching 13 bases. Germline V lookup: CDR1 SGHVS, CDR2 FQNEAQ. The CDR3 runs to 16 residues. J gave up 5 bases and V 5 bases, and 8 bases lay outside the gene matches. CDR3: CASSRRTSGSVETQYF. For the CDR3, the DNA is TGTGCCAGCAGCCGCCGGACTAGCGGGAGTGTTGAGACCCAGTACTTC.

This clonotype came up a few times. The chain has TRBV12-3 or TRBV12-4 and TRBJ2-6; the D gene is possibly TRBD2 (5 bases). The CDR3 has 15 amino acids. V was cut by 4 bases and J by 2 bases, with 9 bases left in between. CDR3: CASSSEAPGANVLTF. CDR3 bases: TGTGCCAGCAGTTCGGAGGCCCCTGGGGCCAACGTCCTGACTTTC.

The chain uses TRBV7-9 and TRBJ2-7; TRBD1 agrees at 8 bases. Germline CDR1 reads SEHNR; CDR2 reads FQNEAQ (reference sequence). V lost 4 bases to trimming and J lost 0 bases; unmatched junction nucleotides: 5. The CDR3 loop spans 15 amino acids. CDR3 residues: CASSSQQGASYEQYF. The CDR3 DNA is TGTGCCAGCAGCTCACAGCAGGGGGCCTCCTACGAGCAGTACTTC.

The CDR3 nucleotides are TGTGCCAGCAGCCGCCAGGGACTAGCGGGGGGGAGCTCCTACGAGCAGTACTTC. This gives the protein CASSRQGLAGGSSYEQYF. The chain couples TRBV7-9 to TRBJ2-7; 16 bases line up with TRBD2. J was trimmed by 0 bases and V by 5 bases; bases with no gene match: 7. CDR1 is SEHNR and CDR2 is FQNEAQ in the germline V gene (reference sequence). The CDR3 sequence is 18 residues long.

The chain combines TRBV6-1 with TRBJ2-7; D is perhaps TRBD2 (5 bases). The CDR3 extends over 13 amino acids. Germline CDR1 reads MNHNS; CDR2 reads SASEGT. V was trimmed by 6 bases and J by 11 bases, leaving 20 bases between them. CDR3 amino acids: CASRRSDQTEEYF. In DNA, the CDR3 is TGTGCCAGCAGGAGATCGGACCAAACGGAGGAGTACTTC.

This clonotype appeared a single time. The genes are TRBV7-3 and TRBJ2-3; D gene uncertain. V lost 3 bases and J lost 4, with 17 bases in between. The CDR3 extends over 16 amino acids. Germline CDR1 SGHTA, CDR2 FQGTGA. As DNA, the CDR3 is TGTGCCAGCAGCTTGAGACGGGTATTGGGCGCAGATACGCAGTATTTT. Translation: CASSLRRVLGADTQYF.

This clonotype was observed a few times. The genes are TRBV10-3 and TRBJ1-1; 8 bases fit TRBD1. The germline V gene encodes CDR1 ENHRY and CDR2 SYGVKD. This CDR3 spans 17 amino acids. V was clipped by 0 bases and J by 0 bases; unmatched bases: 6. CDR3 nucleotide sequence: TGTGCCATCAGTGAGTCCTACGCCAGGGGGCTGAACACTGAAGCTTTCTTT. This codes for CAISESYARGLNTEAFF.

This clonotype was counted only a few times. V usage is TRBV2 and J usage is TRBJ2-1; 7 bases are a match to TRBD2. The length of the CDR3 is 22 residues. CDR1 is SNHLY and CDR2 is FYNNEI in the germline V gene. Unmatched junction bases numbered 27, after V lost 7 bases and J lost 0 bases. In nucleotides, the CDR3 is TGTGCCAGCATAGCCCCGAATCAGGCCGTGGGGCGGGAGCGCTACTCCTACAATGAGCAGTTCTTC. Its protein product is CASIAPNQAVGRERYSYNEQFF.

This clonotype was observed a handful of times. The rearrangement joins TRBV5-1 to TRBJ2-5; weak D call: TRBD2 (6 bases). There are 14 residues in the CDR3. The ends were cut back, 0 bases at V and 4 bases at J, with 10 bases in the middle. Germline V CDR1 and CDR2: SGHRS, YFSETQ. The CDR3 DNA follows: TGCGCCAGCAGCTTGGGAAGTAGCGGAGAGACCCAGTACTTC. It codes for CASSLGSSGETQYF.

This chain joins TRBV5-1 and TRBJ1-2; D gene unclear. The CDR3 totals 15 residues. Germline lookup yields CDR1 SGHRS and CDR2 YFSETQ. Deletions cut 0 bases from V and 4 bases from J, with 13 bases between. The CDR3 here is CASSLERSNPYGYTF. CDR3 nucleotides: TGCGCCAGCAGCTTGGAAAGATCCAACCCCTATGGCTACACCTTC.

Written as DNA, the CDR3 is TGTGCCAGCAGCCCGCGACAGGGTCCCAACGAGCAGTACTTC. The encoded protein is CASSPRQGPNEQYF. This sequence joins TRBV9 and TRBJ2-1, with TRBD1 identical over 7 bases. The DNA end is more similar to TRBJ2-7, so the J call may be wrong. Germline CDR1 and CDR2: SGDLS and YYNGEE. CDR3 size: 14 residues.

This clonotype was counted a few times. The rearrangement joins TRBV20-1 to TRBJ2-5; D may be TRBD1 or TRBD2 (5 bases each). CDR3 length: 18 amino acids. Trimming removed 0 bases at V and 0 bases at J, with 20 bases between. CDR1 is DFQATT, CDR2 SNEGSKA, per germline (reference sequence). The CDR3 here is CSARDLPGRPGYQETQYF. CDR3 DNA sequence: TGCAGTGCTAGAGATCTCCCGGGACGACCCGGGTACCAAGAGACCCAGTACTTC.

The chain has TRBV25-1 and TRBJ2-6, with a weak D call TRBD1 (5 bases). Germline V gene sequence: CDR1 MGHDK, CDR2 SYGVNS. The ends were cut back, 3 bases at V and 2 bases at J, with 11 bases in the middle. The CDR3 length is 16 residues. DNA of the CDR3: TGTGCCAGCAGTGAGCCAGGGAAGACTGGGGCCAACGTCCTGACTTTC. It is translated as CASSEPGKTGANVLTF.

V gene TRBV6-2 or TRBV6-3 combines with J gene TRBJ1-2, with D unresolved. This CDR3 is 12 amino acids long. Germline V gene data show CDR1 as MNHEY and CDR2 as SVGEGT. V lost 6 bases to trimming and J lost 7 bases, with 12 bases between them. CDR3 in DNA: TGTGCCAGCAGCCAACATGAGACTGGCTACACCTTC. It yields the protein CASSQHETGYTF.

Concerning this clonotype itself: Germline and junction disagree at one end, which may indicate a read error. The chain is built from TRBV7-6 and TRBJ2-1, with D unclear. Germline V CDR1 and CDR2: SGHVS, FNYEAQ. The length of the CDR3 is 14 residues. The CDR3 reads CAGSPTGRNNEQFF. Here the CDR3 DNA reads TGTGCCGGCAGCCCCACCGGCAGGAACAATGAGCAGTTCTTC.